This T cell receptor (beta chain) was sequenced for a study of response to subunit inactivated influenza vaccine. This clonotype was detected only a few times. Its antigen is still unknown. Germline lookup yields CDR1 DFQATT and CDR2 SNEGSKA (reference sequence). The CDR3 is 14 amino acids. V shed 6 bases, J shed 4 bases, and the junction held 8 bases outside the gene matches. In TCRdb, the RT-PCR reads were re-called with MiXCR into one record per CDR3 protein. The data contain 650,000 to 800,000 distinct CDR3 sequences, around 14% of them singletons. Overall study findings and caveats: Authors suggested that a seasonal influenza vaccination recruits few new T cells each time.

This TCR was recovered from a man in his fifties or sixties who received an inactivated influenza vaccine. V and J are TRBV20-1 and TRBJ2-1; 8 bases fit TRBD2. The sequencing here drew on PBMCs from blood, taken less than 15 days before vaccination. The DNA for the CDR3 is TGCAGTGCACCAGCGGGAGAGGGGTACAATGAGCAGTTCTTC. Protein product: CSAPAGEGYNEQFF.